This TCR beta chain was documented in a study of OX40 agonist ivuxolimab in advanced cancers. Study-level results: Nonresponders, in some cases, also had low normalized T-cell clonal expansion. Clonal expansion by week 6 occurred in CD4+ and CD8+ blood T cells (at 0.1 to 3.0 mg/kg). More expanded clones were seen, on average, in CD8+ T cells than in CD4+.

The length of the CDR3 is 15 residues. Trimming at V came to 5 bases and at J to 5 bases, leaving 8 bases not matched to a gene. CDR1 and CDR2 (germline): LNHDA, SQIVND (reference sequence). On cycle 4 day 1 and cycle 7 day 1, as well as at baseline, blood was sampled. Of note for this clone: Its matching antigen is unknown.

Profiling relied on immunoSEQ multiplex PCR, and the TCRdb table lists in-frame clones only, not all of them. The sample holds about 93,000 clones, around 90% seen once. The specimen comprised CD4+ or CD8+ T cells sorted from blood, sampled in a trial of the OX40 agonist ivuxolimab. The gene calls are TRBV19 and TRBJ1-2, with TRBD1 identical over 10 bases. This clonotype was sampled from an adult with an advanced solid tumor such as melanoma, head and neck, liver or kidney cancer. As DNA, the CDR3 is TGTGCCAGTAGTCTCCAGACAGGGGGCCGGTATGGCTACACCTTC. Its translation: CASSLQTGGRYGYTF.